The clone carrying this TCR beta chain was seen only a few times. Clones were sequenced by immunoSEQ multiplex PCR, and TCRdb holds only the in-frame ones, with some missing. The sample contains under 80,000 clones, around 90% of which appear only once. This record belongs to a study of cytomegalovirus exposure and HLA in healthy donors. Germline CDR1 and CDR2: ENHRY and SYGVKD. The V segment lost 3 bases and the J segment 5 bases; nucleotides outside the gene matches: 7. The CDR3 sequence is 15 residues long. Sample: PBMCs. The TCR was taken from a woman under 30 in good health and CMV-seronegative. This rearrangement joins TRBV10-3 to TRBJ2-7; 10 positions agree with TRBD1. The DNA for the CDR3 is TGTGCCATCAGTGAACTGACAGGGGGCCTGGACGAGCAGTACTTC. This encodes CAISELTGGLDEQYF.